The clone carrying this T cell receptor beta chain was detected many times. Its antigen is as yet unknown. The CDR3 is made up of 11 amino acids. The V gene lost 3 bases and the J gene lost 10 bases, with 7 bases spanning the gap. This record comes from a study of identical twins. Study-level points and caveats: With monozygotic twins, out-of-frame TCR alpha sharing exceeded what models estimated. Abundant beta clonotypes from cord blood bore fewer insertions; memory repertoires lacked this pattern. Part of the zero-insertion signal could reflect confounding by invariant MAIT and iNKT cells.

A universal primer site was created by template switching, with the cDNA bearing unique molecular identifiers. MiXCR, applied by TCRdb to the 5' RACE reads, yields one record per CDR3 protein. Of around 550,000 distinct CDR3 sequences in the sample, 13% to 15% are singletons; the top ten hold nearly 0.45%. These data were likewise used in another study, on yellow fever vaccine responses in identical twins.

The rearrangement joins TRBV12-3 or TRBV12-4 to TRBJ2-1, with a possible D match to TRBD1 (5 bases). The sample taken for sequencing was CD4+ T cells sorted from blood. This receptor was identified in a woman aged 18 to 35 in good health. The CDR3 protein is CASSLRTEQFF. CDR3 sequence (DNA): TGTGCCAGCAGTTTGCGGACAGAGCAGTTCTTC.